This TCR beta chain was obtained from a study of blood T cell repertoires in COVID-19. Study context: Sites in the United States, Italy and Spain provided acute and convalescent COVID-19 samples. Sources were T cells, B-cell-depleted T cells, or PBMCs; the material itself was cDNA or gDNA.

The V end lost 1 base, the J end lost 9 bases, and 14 bases lay between the germline ends. This CDR3 has 14 residues. Germline assignment: CDR1 SGHNT and CDR2 YYREEE (reference sequence). Patients at the Seattle site were enrolled during active infection and followed longitudinally. The sample holds a few counts of this clone. As originally analysed: Amplification from reference gene primers served as the basis for estimated nucleated cell counts. The protocol was immunoSEQ multiplex PCR, while the TCRdb copy is restricted to in-frame clones and leaves out a portion. V, J and clone size were drawn from that table, and D and trimming were deduced from the DNA. The sample lists 250,000 to 350,000 clones, approximately 88% occurring once.

The chain combines TRBV5-4 with TRBJ2-1; D is perhaps TRBD2 (6 bases). The sequenced material came from peripheral blood. The origin of this receptor is a human donor with COVID-19, enrolled during active disease. The donor label of this sample is uncertain. CDR3 sequence reads: CASSLITAGSEQFF. The DNA of the CDR3 is TGTGCCAGCAGCTTGATCACAGCGGGCAGTGAGCAGTTCTTC.